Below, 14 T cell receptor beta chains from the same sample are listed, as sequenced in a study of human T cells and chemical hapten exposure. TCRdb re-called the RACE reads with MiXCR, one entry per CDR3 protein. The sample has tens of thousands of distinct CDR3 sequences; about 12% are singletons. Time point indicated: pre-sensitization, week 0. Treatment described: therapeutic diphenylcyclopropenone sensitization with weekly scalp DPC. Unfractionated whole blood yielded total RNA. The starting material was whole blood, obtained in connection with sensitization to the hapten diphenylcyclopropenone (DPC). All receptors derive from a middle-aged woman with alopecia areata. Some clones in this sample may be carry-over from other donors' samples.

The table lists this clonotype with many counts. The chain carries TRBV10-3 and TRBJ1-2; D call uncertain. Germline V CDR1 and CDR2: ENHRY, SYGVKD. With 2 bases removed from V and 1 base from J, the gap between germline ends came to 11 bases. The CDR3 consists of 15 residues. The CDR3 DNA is TGTGCCATCAGTGAGGCGGCAGTCCTTAACTATGGCTACACCTTC. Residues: CAISEAAVLNYGYTF.

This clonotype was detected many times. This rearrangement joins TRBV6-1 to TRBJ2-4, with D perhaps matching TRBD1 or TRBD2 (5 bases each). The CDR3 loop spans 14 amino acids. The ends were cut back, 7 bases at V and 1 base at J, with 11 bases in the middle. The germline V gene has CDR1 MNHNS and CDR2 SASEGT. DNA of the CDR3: TGTGCCAGCAATGGGGGATATGCCAAAAACATTCAGTACTTC. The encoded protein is CASNGGYAKNIQYF.

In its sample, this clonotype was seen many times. The CDR3 is CASSPGTNSGYTF. The CDR3 DNA reads TGTGCCAGCAGCCCCGGGACCAATTCTGGCTACACCTTC. The rearrangement links TRBV6-2 or TRBV6-3 to TRBJ1-2; D perhaps matches TRBD1 (5 bases). Trimming left V 6 bases short and J 7 bases short, with 15 bases between. This CDR3 region has 13 residues. Germline V gene data show CDR1 as MNHEY and CDR2 as SVGEGT.

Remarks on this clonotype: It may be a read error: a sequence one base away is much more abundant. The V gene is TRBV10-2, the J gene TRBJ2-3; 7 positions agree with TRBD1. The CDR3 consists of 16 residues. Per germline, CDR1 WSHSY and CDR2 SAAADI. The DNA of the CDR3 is TGCGCCAGCAGGGATGGGACAGCGAGAAGCACAGATACGCAGTTTTTT. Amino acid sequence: CASRDGTARSTDTQFF.

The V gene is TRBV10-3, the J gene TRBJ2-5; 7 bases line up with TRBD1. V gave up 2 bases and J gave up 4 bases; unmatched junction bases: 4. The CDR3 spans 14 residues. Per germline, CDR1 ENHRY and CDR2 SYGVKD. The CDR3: CAISEEGARETQYF. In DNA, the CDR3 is TGTGCCATCAGTGAGGAGGGGGCAAGAGAGACCCAGTACTTC.

CDR3 protein: CSVVTGTGELFF. CDR3 DNA: TGCAGCGTCGTTACAGGGACCGGGGAGCTGTTTTTT. The chain links TRBV29-1 to TRBJ2-2; possible D gene TRBD1, 6 bases. In germline, CDR1 is SQVTM, CDR2 ANQGSEA. Trimming took off 6 bases at V and 5 bases at J, with 10 bases between the two ends. The CDR3 covers 12 residues.

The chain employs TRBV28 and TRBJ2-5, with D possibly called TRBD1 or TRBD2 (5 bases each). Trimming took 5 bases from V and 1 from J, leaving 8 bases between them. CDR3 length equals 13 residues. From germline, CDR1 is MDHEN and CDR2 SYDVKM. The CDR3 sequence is CASSPGTQETQYF. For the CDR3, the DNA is TGTGCCAGCAGTCCAGGGACCCAAGAGACCCAGTACTTC.

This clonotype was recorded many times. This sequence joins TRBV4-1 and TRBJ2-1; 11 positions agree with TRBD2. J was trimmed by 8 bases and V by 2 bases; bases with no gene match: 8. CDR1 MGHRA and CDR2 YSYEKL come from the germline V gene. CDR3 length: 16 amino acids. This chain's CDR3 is CASSQFSGGAGYEQFF. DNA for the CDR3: TGCGCCAGCAGCCAATTTAGCGGGGGGGCCGGTTATGAGCAGTTCTTC.

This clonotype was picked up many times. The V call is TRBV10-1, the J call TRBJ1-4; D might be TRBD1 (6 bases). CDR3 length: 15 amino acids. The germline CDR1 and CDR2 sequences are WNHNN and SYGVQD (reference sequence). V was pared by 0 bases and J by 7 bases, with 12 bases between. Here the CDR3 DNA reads TGCGCCAGCAGTGAGTCGACGGGGGCAGGTGAAAAACTGTTTTTT. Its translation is CASSESTGAGEKLFF.

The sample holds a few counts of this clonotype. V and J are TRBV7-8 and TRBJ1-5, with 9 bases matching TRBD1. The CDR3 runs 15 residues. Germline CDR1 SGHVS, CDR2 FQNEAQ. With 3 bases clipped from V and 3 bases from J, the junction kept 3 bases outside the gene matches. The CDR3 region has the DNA TGTGCCAGCAGCTTGGGGACAGGGAACAATCAGCCCCAGCATTTT. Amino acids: CASSLGTGNNQPQHF.

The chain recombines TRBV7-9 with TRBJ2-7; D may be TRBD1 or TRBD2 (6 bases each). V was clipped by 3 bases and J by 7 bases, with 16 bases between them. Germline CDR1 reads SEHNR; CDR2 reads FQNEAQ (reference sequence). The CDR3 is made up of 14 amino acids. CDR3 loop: CASSLGPRGGEQYF. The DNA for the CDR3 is TGTGCCAGCAGCTTGGGACCCCGAGGGGGGGAGCAGTACTTC.

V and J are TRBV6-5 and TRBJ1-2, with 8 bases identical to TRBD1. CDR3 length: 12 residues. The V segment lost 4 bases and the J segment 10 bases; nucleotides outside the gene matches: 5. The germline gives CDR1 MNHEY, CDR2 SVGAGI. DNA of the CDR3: TGTGCCAGCAGTTTCGGGACAGGCGACTACACCTTC. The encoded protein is CASSFGTGDYTF.

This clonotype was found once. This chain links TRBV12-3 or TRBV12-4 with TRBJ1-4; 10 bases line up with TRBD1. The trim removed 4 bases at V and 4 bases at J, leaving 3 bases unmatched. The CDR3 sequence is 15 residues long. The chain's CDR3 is CASSWGQGYNEKLFF. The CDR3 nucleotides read TGTGCCAGCAGTTGGGGACAGGGGTATAATGAAAAACTGTTTTTT.

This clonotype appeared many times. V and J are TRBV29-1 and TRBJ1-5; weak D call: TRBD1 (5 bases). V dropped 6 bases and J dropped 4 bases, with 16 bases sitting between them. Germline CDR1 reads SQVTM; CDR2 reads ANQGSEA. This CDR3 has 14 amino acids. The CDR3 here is CSVRTTDPNQPQHF. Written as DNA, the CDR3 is TGCAGCGTCAGAACGACAGACCCGAATCAGCCCCAGCATTTT.